Below, 22 T cell receptor beta chains from the same sample are listed, as sequenced in a study of T cells in Graves' hyperthyroidism and ophthalmopathy. RNA transcripts provided the source from which TCR beta CDR3 regions were amplified. First-round RT-PCR targeting the TCR CDR3 was performed with the HTBI primer set. Via MiXCR, TCRdb re-called the multiplex PCR reads, giving one row per CDR3 protein. Of 250,000 to 300,000 distinct CDR3 sequences listed, 13% to 15% are singletons. Sequenced material: blood. The receptor set was obtained from a woman in her thirties or forties with Graves' hyperthyroidism that later progressed to Graves' ophthalmopathy.

This clonotype was found many times. This chain joins TRBV6-1 and TRBJ2-6, with D uncertain. The germline gives CDR1 MNHNS, CDR2 SASEGT. V dropped 3 bases and J dropped 0 bases, with 6 bases sitting between them. The CDR3 totals 15 residues. CDR3 DNA sequence: TGTGCCAGCAGTGAGCGGATCTCTGGGGCCAACGTCCTGACTTTC. Translated, it gives CASSERISGANVLTF.

This clonotype appeared many times. The chain carries TRBV12-3 or TRBV12-4 and TRBJ1-3, with 9 nucleotides matching TRBD1. The CDR3 loop spans 16 amino acids. The junction had 6 bases not matched to a gene; V was cut back by 6 bases and J by 0 bases. In DNA form, the CDR3 reads TGTGCCAGCAGGAGACCGGGACAGGGCTCTGGAAACACCATATATTTT. It yields the protein CASRRPGQGSGNTIYF.

Many counts were recorded for this clonotype. This chain joins TRBV10-3 and TRBJ2-2; D is perhaps TRBD1 or TRBD2 (5 bases each). Trimming pared 2 bases from V and 3 bases from J, leaving 10 bases between. Per the germline V gene, CDR1 is ENHRY and CDR2 is SYGVKD. The CDR3 has 15 amino acids. The CDR3: CAISEAGTDTGELFF. CDR3 coding DNA: TGTGCCATCAGTGAGGCCGGGACCGACACCGGGGAGCTGTTTTTT.

To note about this clonotype: A much larger clone sits a single nucleotide away, making a read error possible. The chain links TRBV18 to TRBJ2-3, with D perhaps matching TRBD2 (5 bases). Germline lookup yields CDR1 KGHSH and CDR2 LQKENI. The CDR3 is made up of 14 amino acids. Here the CDR3 reads CAGSRGSPTDTQYF. CDR3 coding DNA: TGTGCCGGCTCACGTGGGAGCCCAACAGATACGCAGTATTTT.

CDR3 amino acids: CASSPRGYGRSYEQYF. CDR3 nucleotides: TGTGCCAGCAGCCCACGGGGGTACGGCAGGAGCTACGAGCAGTACTTC. V gene TRBV5-8 combines with J gene TRBJ2-7; weak D call: TRBD2 (6 bases). The CDR3 has 16 residues. V was cut by 4 bases and J by 3 bases, with 20 bases left in between. The germline CDR1 and CDR2 sequences are SGHTS and YDEGEE.

This clonotype turned up a few times. Compared with germline, one end of the junction differs, possibly owing to a read error. The chain uses TRBV6-1 and TRBJ2-1; 8 positions agree with TRBD2. Germline values: CDR1 MNHNS, CDR2 SASEGT. The CDR3 is made up of 15 amino acids. The CDR3 DNA reads TGCGCCAGTCCAAGCGGGAGCAGCTCCTACAATGAGCAGTTCTTC. Protein product: CASPSGSSSYNEQFF.

This clonotype has at least ten counts. The chain is built from TRBV10-3 and TRBJ1-1; possibly TRBD1 for D (5 bases). In germline, CDR1 is ENHRY, CDR2 SYGVKD. V was trimmed by 4 bases and J by 2 bases, leaving 20 bases between them. This CDR3 comprises 17 residues. CDR3 amino acids: CAISGIGGHLPNTEAFF. In DNA, the CDR3 is TGTGCCATCAGTGGGATCGGCGGACACCTTCCCAACACTGAAGCTTTCTTT.

There are many counts of this clonotype. This sequence joins TRBV27 and TRBJ2-1; 7 nucleotides agree with TRBD2. There are 14 residues in the CDR3. V lost 5 bases, J lost 0 bases, and 1 base stayed unmatched. Germline CDR1 reads MNHEY; CDR2 reads SMNVEV (reference sequence). Here the CDR3 reads CASSLADSYNEQFF. The CDR3, as DNA: TGTGCCAGCAGTCTAGCGGACTCCTACAATGAGCAGTTCTTC.

This chain connects TRBV19 to TRBJ1-2; no clear D. Germline CDR1 LNHDA, CDR2 SQIVND (reference sequence). The CDR3 runs to 15 residues. V was shortened by 3 bases and J by 3 bases, with 14 bases between the two germline ends. The CDR3 sequence: CASSIRQAFDYGYTF. Here the CDR3 DNA reads TGTGCCAGTAGTATCCGGCAGGCTTTTGACTATGGCTACACCTTC. The variable domain in full, with the rest retrieved from reference TRBV19 and TRBJ1-2, is DGGITQSPKYLFRKEGQNVTLSCEQNLNHDAMYWYRQDPGQGLRLIYYSQIVNDFQKGDIAEGYSVSREKKESFPLTVTSAQKNPTAFYLCASSIRQAFDYGYTFGSGTRLTVV.

This clonotype was counted at least ten times. The chain combines TRBV7-6 with TRBJ2-1; TRBD2 agrees at 7 bases. The V gene end was trimmed by 2 bases and the J gene end by 8 bases; junction bases not matched to a gene: 12. The CDR3 runs 16 residues. The germline V gene has CDR1 SGHVS and CDR2 FNYEAQ. The CDR3 here is CASSLKPGLHFDEQFF. CDR3 DNA: TGTGCCAGCAGCTTAAAACCGGGACTACATTTCGATGAGCAGTTCTTC.

This clonotype has just a few counts. V and J are TRBV6-4 and TRBJ2-1, with TRBD2 matching 7 bases. The CDR3 spans 16 residues. The germline V gene encodes CDR1 MRHNA and CDR2 SNTAGT. J gave up 1 base and V 3 bases, and 6 bases lay outside the gene matches. The CDR3 sequence: CASSETAGESYNEQFF. CDR3 DNA sequence: TGTGCCAGCAGTGAAACGGCGGGAGAATCCTACAATGAGCAGTTCTTC.

This clonotype has ten or more counts. The V and J genes are TRBV12-3 or TRBV12-4 and TRBJ1-1, with D maybe TRBD1 (5 bases). This CDR3 has 14 residues. Trimming left V 4 bases short and J 1 base short, with 10 bases between. The CDR3 loop is CASSYQDRNTEAFF. CDR3 nucleotide sequence: TGTGCCAGCAGTTACCAAGACAGGAACACTGAAGCTTTCTTT.

This clonotype has a count of ten or more. The rearrangement uses TRBV7-8 and TRBJ2-3, with 11 nucleotides matching TRBD2. CDR3 length: 19 amino acids. Per germline, CDR1 SGHVS and CDR2 FQNEAQ. Losses at the gene ends were 4 bases for V and 0 bases for J; bases not matched to a gene: 12. The CDR3 here is CASSYRLAGLSGSTDTQYF. CDR3 sequence (DNA): TGTGCCAGCAGCTACAGACTAGCGGGGCTTTCGGGTAGCACAGATACGCAGTATTTT.

The chain carries TRBV4-1 and TRBJ1-1, with D unresolved. The CDR3 loop spans 13 amino acids. Germline CDR1 MGHRA, CDR2 YSYEKL. Trimming left V 8 bases short and J 1 base short, with 11 bases between. CDR3 in amino acids: CASARTPNTEAFF. DNA of the CDR3: TGCGCCAGCGCCCGGACGCCGAACACTGAAGCTTTCTTT.

The chain carries TRBV4-1 and TRBJ1-2; 8 bases line up with TRBD1. Germline lookup yields CDR1 MGHRA and CDR2 YSYEKL. The CDR3 runs to 14 residues. The ends lost 3 bases at V and 8 bases at J; junction bases unmatched: 8. CDR3 sequence (DNA): TGCGCCAGCAGCCAGTTGACAGGGGTATCGGGCTACACCTTC. The encoded protein is CASSQLTGVSGYTF.

The sample holds a few counts of this clonotype. A much larger clone lies one base from this, so it may be a read error. J is TRBJ2-5 and V is TRBV7-8, with TRBD2 matching 13 bases. The CDR3 consists of 16 residues. CDR1 and CDR2 (germline): SGHVS, FQNEAQ. The CDR3 spells CACSFGLAGVIETQYF. The CDR3 region has the DNA TGTGCCTGCAGCTTCGGACTAGCGGGAGTAATAGAGACCCAGTACTTC. Drawing the rest from reference TRBV7-8 and TRBJ2-5, the complete variable domain is GAGVSQSPRYKVAKRGQDVALRCDPISGHVSLFWYQQALGQGPEFLTYFQNEAQLDKSGLPSDRFFAERPEGSVSTLKIQRTQQEDSAVYLCACSFGLAGVIETQYFGPGTRLLVL.

This clonotype was detected many times. The J gene is TRBJ2-3, the V gene TRBV15; tentative D call: TRBD2 (5 bases). V lost 0 bases and J 2 bases, leaving 18 bases between the germline ends. This CDR3 contains 18 residues. CDR1 and CDR2 from the germline V gene are LNHNV and YYDKDF (reference sequence). The DNA for the CDR3 is TGTGCCACCAGCAGAGATGTGGACTTCGGGTTCCCCACAGATACGCAGTATTTT. This encodes CATSRDVDFGFPTDTQYF.

This clonotype was recorded at least ten times. The V gene is TRBV5-6, the J gene TRBJ2-1, with D possibly TRBD1 on 5 matching bases. Per germline, CDR1 SGHDT and CDR2 YYEEEE. The CDR3 sequence is 16 residues long. V was shortened by 0 bases and J by 4 bases, with 14 bases between the two germline ends. CDR3 DNA: TGTGCCAGCAGCTTGGAAGTGGCAGGGTCTTACAATGAGCAGTTCTTC. Amino acids: CASSLEVAGSYNEQFF. The whole variable domain, remainder taken from reference TRBV5-6 and TRBJ2-1, is DAGVTQSPTHLIKTRGQQVTLRCSPKSGHDTVSWYQQALGQGPQFIFQYYEEEERQRGNFPDRFSGHQFPNYSSELNVNALLLGDSALYLCASSLEVAGSYNEQFFGPGTRLTVL.

Only one count was recorded for this clonotype. A read error may explain this, as a much larger clone is one base away. This chain uses TRBV7-8 with TRBJ2-1; 11 bases map to TRBD2. The CDR3 is 15 residues long. Trimming took 6 bases from V and 6 from J; bases not matched to a gene: 7. Germline values: CDR1 SGHVS, CDR2 FQNEAQ. This CDR3 reads CASRRSGRAINEQFF. CDR3 nucleotide sequence: TGTGCCAGCAGACGTAGCGGGAGGGCCATCAATGAGCAGTTCTTC.

This clonotype was seen many times. The rearrangement joins TRBV7-9 to TRBJ2-7; 14 nucleotides line up with TRBD2. CDR3 length: 18 amino acids. Germline lookup yields CDR1 SEHNR and CDR2 FQNEAQ (reference sequence). The ends lost 5 bases at V and 0 bases at J; junction bases unmatched: 9. The CDR3 loop is CASSQGLAGGKNSYEQYF. The CDR3 nucleotides read TGTGCCAGCAGCCAAGGACTAGCGGGAGGAAAAAACTCCTACGAGCAGTACTTC.

This clonotype was counted many times. The V call is TRBV11-3, the J call TRBJ2-1; D ambiguous. V was shortened by 5 bases and J by 9 bases, with 11 bases between the two germline ends. Looked up from germline, CDR1 is SGHNT and CDR2 is YENEEA. The CDR3 has 12 amino acids. The CDR3 DNA sequence: TGTGCCAGCAGCGAGGCTACCACTGAGCAGTTCTTC. Protein product: CASSEATTEQFF.

The sample holds a few counts of this clonotype. The gene calls are TRBV6-2 or TRBV6-3 and TRBJ1-1; 8 bases are shared with TRBD1. CDR1 is MNHEY, CDR2 SVGEGT, per germline. Trimming removed 5 bases from V and 8 bases from J; junction bases left unmatched: 4. The length of the CDR3 is 12 residues. CDR3 sequence (DNA): TGTGCCAGCAGTGGGACAGGAATCGAAGCTTTCTTT. This sequence encodes CASSGTGIEAFF.